This record concerns one T cell receptor beta chain sequence. This entry comes from a study of technical replicates of blood from a few donors. Assay used: immunoSEQ multiplex PCR; TCRdb lists only in-frame clones, some missing. The table lists 99,000 or so clones, about 95% of them singletons, with 0.2% to 0.25% in the top ten. The germline CDR1 and CDR2 sequences are KGHSH and LQKENI. CDR3 length equals 15 residues. V lost 3 bases and J lost 3; bases outside the gene matches: 7. The sample was T cells isolated from PBMCs. The TCR was taken from a human donor in good health. V is TRBV18 and J is TRBJ1-1; 7 bases match TRBD1. CDR3 sequence: CASSPDRAAYTEAFF. In DNA, the CDR3 is TGTGCCAGCTCACCTGACAGGGCTGCCTACACTGAAGCTTTCTTT.